This T cell receptor beta chain stems from a study of shared clonotypes between healthy human individuals. Study observations and caveats: As a rule, naive subsets had a larger estimated richness than memory subsets.

Naivety among CD8 cells was defined by CD45RO negativity and positive CCR7 selection, thereby excluding terminally differentiated effector memory CD45RA+ cells. All the donors were Caucasian adults who lived in Nashville, Tennessee. Note on this clone: Antigen specificity is unknown.

Sequencing used immunoSEQ multiplex PCR; TCRdb keeps in-frame clones, though not all of them. Here the sample spans about 2.2 million clones, just over 90% being singletons. Sample: naive CD8+ T cells from PBMCs. The sequence was obtained from a man younger than 30 in good health. Some clones in this sample may be carry-over from other donors' samples.

CDR3 sequence reads: CASSVRVGAYEQYF. The CDR3 DNA sequence: TGTGCCAGCAGTGTGAGGGTAGGGGCCTACGAGCAGTACTTC. The rearrangement joins TRBV6-5 to TRBJ2-7, with D tentatively TRBD1 or TRBD2 (5 bases each). The CDR3 is 14 amino acids. V was trimmed by 5 bases and J by 2 bases, leaving 13 bases between them. CDR1 and CDR2 from the germline V gene are MNHEY and SVGAGI.